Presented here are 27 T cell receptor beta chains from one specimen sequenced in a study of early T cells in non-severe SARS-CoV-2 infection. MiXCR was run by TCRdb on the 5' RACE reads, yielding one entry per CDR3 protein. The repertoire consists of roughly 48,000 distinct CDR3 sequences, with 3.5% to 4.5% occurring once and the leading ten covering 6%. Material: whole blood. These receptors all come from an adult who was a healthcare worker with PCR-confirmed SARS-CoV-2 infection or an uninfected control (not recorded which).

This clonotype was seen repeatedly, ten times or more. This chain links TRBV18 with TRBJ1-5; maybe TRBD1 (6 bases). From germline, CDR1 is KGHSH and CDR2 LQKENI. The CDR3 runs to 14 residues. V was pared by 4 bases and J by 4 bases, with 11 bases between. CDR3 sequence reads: CASSLDRTNQPQHF. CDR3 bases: TGTGCCAGCTCACTTGACAGGACTAATCAGCCCCAGCATTTT. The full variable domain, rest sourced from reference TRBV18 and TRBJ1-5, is NAGVMQNPRHLVRRRGQEARLRCSPMKGHSHVYWYRQLPEEGLKFMVYLQKENIIDESGMPKERFSAEFPKEGPSILRIQQVVRGDSAAYFCASSLDRTNQPQHFGDGTRLSIL.

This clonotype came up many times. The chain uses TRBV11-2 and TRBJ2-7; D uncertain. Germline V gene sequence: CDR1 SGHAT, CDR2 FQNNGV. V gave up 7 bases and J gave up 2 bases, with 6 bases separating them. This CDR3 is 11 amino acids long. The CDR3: CASTRTYEQYF. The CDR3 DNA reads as TGTGCCAGCACCCGTACCTACGAGCAGTACTTC.

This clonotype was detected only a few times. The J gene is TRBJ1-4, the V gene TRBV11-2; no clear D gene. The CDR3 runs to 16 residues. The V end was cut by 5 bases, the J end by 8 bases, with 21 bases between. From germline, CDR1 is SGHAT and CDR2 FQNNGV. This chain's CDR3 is CASSPESTEAGEKLFF. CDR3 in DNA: TGTGCCAGCAGCCCAGAAAGCACCGAGGCGGGGGAAAAACTGTTTTTT.

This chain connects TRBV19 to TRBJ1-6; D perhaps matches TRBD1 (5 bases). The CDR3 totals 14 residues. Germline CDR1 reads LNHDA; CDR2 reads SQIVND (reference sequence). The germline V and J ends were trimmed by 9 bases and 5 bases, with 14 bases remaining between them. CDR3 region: CASGKAGDNSPLHF. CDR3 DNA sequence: TGTGCCAGCGGGAAGGCGGGGGATAATTCACCCCTCCACTTT.

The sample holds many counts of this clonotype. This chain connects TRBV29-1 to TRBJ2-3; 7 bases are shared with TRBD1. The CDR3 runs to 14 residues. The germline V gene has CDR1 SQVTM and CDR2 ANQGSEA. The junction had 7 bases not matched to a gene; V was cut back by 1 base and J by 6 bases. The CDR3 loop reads CSVEGPQGVDTQYF. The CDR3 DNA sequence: TGCAGCGTTGAAGGCCCCCAGGGGGTGGATACGCAGTATTTT.

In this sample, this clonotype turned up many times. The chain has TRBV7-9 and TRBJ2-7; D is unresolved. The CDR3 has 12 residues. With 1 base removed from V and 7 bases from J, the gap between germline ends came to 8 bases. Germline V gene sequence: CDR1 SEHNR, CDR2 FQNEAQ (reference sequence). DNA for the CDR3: TGTGCCAGCAGCTTAGAGGGTGGGGAGCAGTACTTC. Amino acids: CASSLEGGEQYF.

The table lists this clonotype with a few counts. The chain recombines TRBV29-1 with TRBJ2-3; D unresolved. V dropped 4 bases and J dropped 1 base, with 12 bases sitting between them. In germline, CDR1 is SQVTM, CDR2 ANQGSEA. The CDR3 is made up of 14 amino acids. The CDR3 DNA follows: TGCAGCGTTGTCCTCTCGGGTGGCACAGATACGCAGTATTTT. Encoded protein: CSVVLSGGTDTQYF.

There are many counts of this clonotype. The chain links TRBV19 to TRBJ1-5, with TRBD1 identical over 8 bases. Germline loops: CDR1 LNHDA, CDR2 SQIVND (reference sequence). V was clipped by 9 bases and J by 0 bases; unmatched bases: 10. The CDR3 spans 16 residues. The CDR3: CASHGQGYYSNQPQHF. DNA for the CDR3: TGTGCCAGCCATGGACAGGGCTATTATAGCAATCAGCCCCAGCATTTT.

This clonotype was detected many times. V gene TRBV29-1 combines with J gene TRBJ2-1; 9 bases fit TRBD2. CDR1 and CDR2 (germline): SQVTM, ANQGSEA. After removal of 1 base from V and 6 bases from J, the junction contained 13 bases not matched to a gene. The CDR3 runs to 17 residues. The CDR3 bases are TGCAGCGTTGAAGTTAGAGCGGGGGGCTTATGGGGCAATGAGCAGTTCTTC. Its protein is CSVEVRAGGLWGNEQFF.

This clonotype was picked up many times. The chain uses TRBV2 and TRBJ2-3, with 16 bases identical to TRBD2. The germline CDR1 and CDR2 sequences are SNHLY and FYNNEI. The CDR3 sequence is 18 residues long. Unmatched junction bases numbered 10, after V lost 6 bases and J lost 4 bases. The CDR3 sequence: CASRVSGTSGGASDTQYF. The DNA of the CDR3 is TGTGCCAGCAGAGTTTCCGGGACTAGCGGGGGGGCCTCAGATACGCAGTATTTT.

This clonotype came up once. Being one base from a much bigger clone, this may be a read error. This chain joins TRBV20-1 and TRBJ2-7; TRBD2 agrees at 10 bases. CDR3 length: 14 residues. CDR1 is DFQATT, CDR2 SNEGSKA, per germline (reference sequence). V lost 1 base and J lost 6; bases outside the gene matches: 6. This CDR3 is CSARVPGTSAEQYF. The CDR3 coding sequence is TGCAGTGCTAGAGTCCCCGGGACTAGCGCCGAGCAGTACTTC.

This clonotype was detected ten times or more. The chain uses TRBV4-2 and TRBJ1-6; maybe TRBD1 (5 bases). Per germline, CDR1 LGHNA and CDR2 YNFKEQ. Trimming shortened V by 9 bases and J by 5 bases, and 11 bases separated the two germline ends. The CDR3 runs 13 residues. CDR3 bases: TGTGCCAGTTCGACAGAGGATAATTCACCCCTCCACTTT. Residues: CASSTEDNSPLHF.

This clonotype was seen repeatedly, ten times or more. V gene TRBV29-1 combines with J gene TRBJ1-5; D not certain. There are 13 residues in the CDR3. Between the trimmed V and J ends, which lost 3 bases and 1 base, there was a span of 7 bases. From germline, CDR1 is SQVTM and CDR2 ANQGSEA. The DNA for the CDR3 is TGCAGCGTTGACCCGGGGAGCAATCAGCCCCAGCATTTT. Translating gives CSVDPGSNQPQHF. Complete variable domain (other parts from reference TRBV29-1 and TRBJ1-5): SAVISQKPSRDICQRGTSLTIQCQVDSQVTMMFWYRQQPGQSLTLIATANQGSEATYESGFVIDKFPISRPNLTFSTLTVSNMSPEDSSIYLCSVDPGSNQPQHFGDGTRLSIL.

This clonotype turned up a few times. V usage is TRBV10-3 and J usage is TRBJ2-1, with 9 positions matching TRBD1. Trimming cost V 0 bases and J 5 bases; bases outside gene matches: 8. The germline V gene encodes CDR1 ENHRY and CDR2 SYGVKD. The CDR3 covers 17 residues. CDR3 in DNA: TGTGCCATCAGTGAGTCGATCGCGGGACAGGGAAACAATGAGCAGTTCTTC. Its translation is CAISESIAGQGNNEQFF.

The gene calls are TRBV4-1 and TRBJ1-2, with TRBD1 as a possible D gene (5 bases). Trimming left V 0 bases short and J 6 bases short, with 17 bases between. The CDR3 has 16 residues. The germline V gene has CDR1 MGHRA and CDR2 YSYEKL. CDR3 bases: TGCGCCAGCAGCCAAGATAGATGGGGGACCCTCGATGGCTACACCTTC. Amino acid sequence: CASSQDRWGTLDGYTF.

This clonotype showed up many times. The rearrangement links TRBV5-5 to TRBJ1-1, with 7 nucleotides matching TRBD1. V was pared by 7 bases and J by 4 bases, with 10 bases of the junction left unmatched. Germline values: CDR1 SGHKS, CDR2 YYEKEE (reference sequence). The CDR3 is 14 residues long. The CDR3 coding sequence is TGTGCCAGCGACAGGGACCCAGGGGGCACTGAAGCTTTCTTT. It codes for CASDRDPGGTEAFF.

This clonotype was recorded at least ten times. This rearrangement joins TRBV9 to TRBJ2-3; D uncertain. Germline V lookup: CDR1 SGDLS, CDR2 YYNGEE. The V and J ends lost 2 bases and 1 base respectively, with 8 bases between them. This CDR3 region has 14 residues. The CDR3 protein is CASSVFQGTDTQYF. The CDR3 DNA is TGTGCCAGCAGCGTCTTCCAGGGCACAGATACGCAGTATTTT.

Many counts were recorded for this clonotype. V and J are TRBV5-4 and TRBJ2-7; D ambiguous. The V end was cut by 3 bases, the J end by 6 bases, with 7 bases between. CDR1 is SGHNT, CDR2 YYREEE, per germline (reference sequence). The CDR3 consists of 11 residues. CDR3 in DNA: TGTGCCAGCAGCTACGCCATCGAGCAGTACTTC. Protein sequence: CASSYAIEQYF.

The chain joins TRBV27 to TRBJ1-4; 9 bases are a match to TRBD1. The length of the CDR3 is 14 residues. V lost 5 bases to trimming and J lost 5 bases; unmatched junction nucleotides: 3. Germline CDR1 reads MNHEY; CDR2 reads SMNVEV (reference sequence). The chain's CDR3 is CASSPDRGNEKLFF. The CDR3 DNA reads TGTGCCAGCAGTCCGGACAGGGGCAATGAAAAACTGTTTTTT.

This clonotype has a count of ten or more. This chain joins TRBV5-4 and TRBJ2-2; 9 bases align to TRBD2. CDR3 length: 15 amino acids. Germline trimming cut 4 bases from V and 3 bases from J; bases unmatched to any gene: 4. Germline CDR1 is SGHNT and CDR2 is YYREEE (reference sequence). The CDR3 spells CASSLSGRHTGELFF. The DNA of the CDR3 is TGTGCCAGCAGCCTTAGCGGGAGACACACCGGGGAGCTGTTTTTT.

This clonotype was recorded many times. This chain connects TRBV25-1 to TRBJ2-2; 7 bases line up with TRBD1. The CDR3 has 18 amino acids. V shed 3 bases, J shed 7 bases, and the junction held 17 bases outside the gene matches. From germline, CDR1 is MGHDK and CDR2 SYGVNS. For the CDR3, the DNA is TGTGCCAGCAGTGACATCCGGGACAGATACGTAACAGGCGGGGAGCTGTTTTTT. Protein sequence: CASSDIRDRYVTGGELFF.

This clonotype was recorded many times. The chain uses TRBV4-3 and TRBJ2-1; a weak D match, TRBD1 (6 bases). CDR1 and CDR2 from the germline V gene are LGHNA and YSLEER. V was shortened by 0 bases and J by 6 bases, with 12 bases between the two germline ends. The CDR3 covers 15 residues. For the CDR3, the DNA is TGCGCCAGCAGCCAAGATGCCGGGACACTCAATGAGCAGTTCTTC. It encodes CASSQDAGTLNEQFF.

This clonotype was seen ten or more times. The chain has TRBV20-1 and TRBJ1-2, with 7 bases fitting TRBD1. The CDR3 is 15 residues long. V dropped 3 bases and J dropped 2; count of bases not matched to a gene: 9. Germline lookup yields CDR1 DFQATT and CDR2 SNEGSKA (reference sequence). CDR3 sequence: CSASGPTGSNYGYTF. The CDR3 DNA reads TGCAGTGCTAGTGGGCCGACAGGGTCCAACTATGGCTACACCTTC.

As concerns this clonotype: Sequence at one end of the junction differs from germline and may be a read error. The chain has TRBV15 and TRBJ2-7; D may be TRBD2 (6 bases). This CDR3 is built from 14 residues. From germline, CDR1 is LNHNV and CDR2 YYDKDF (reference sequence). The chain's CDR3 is CATSTGRGSYELYF. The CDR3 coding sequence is TGTGCCACCAGCACAGGGCGGGGATCCTACGAGCTGTACTTC.

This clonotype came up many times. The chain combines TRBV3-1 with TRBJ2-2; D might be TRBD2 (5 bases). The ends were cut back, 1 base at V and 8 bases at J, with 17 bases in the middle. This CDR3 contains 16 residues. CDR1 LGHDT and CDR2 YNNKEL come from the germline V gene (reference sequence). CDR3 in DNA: TGTGCCAGCAGCCAAGGCCTAGCCGGGCAATCAGGGGAGCTGTTTTTT. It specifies CASSQGLAGQSGELFF.

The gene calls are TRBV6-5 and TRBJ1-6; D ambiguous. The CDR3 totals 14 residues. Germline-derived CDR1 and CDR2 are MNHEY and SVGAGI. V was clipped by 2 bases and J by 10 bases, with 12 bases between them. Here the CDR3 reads CASSYGQEGSPLHF. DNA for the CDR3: TGTGCCAGCAGTTACGGGCAGGAAGGGTCACCCCTCCACTTT.

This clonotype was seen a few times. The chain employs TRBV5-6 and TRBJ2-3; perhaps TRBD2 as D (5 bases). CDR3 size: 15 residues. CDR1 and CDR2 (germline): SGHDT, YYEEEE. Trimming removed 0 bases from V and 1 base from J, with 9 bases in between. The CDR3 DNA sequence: TGTGCCAGCAGCTTGGTAGTCGGGGGCACAGATACGCAGTATTTT. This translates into CASSLVVGGTDTQYF. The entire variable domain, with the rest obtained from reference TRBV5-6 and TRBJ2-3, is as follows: DAGVTQSPTHLIKTRGQQVTLRCSPKSGHDTVSWYQQALGQGPQFIFQYYEEEERQRGNFPDRFSGHQFPNYSSELNVNALLLGDSALYLCASSLVVGGTDTQYFGPGTRLTVL.